Listed here are 15 T cell receptor beta chains from one sample, sequenced in a study of beta chain features in type 1 diabetes. Since all of the isolated RNA was reverse transcribed, expressed TCRB transcripts were what got sequenced. Measured with immunoSEQ multiplex PCR; TCRdb has only the in-frame clones, and not every one. The data contain some 200,000 clones, approximately 11% of them singletons. The sequenced material came from central memory CD4+ T cells from blood. These receptors were collected from a man aged 18 to 30 in good health.

The CDR3 sequence is CASSVRSDSQETQYF. The CDR3 nucleotides read TGCGCCAGCAGCGTACGATCGGACAGTCAAGAGACCCAGTACTTC. The chain carries TRBV5-1 and TRBJ2-5; the D gene is possibly TRBD1 (6 bases). This CDR3 contains 15 residues. From germline, CDR1 is SGHRS and CDR2 YFSETQ. With 4 bases removed from V and 2 bases from J, the gap between germline ends came to 15 bases. The whole variable domain, remainder taken from reference TRBV5-1 and TRBJ2-5, is KAGVTQTPRYLIKTRGQQVTLSCSPISGHRSVSWYQQTPGQGLQFLFEYFSETQRNKGNFPGRFSGRQFSNSRSEMNVSTLELGDSALYLCASSVRSDSQETQYFGPGTRLLVL.

CDR3 amino acids: CASSLAGPSYEQYF. The CDR3 bases are TGCGCCAGCAGCTTGGCAGGGCCCTCCTACGAGCAGTACTTC. V usage is TRBV5-1 and J usage is TRBJ2-7; a possible D gene is TRBD1 (5 bases). The CDR3 runs 14 residues. Trimming cost V 0 bases and J 0 bases, with 7 bases left between them. Germline CDR1 is SGHRS and CDR2 is YFSETQ. The variable domain in full, completed from reference TRBV5-1 and TRBJ2-7, reads KAGVTQTPRYLIKTRGQQVTLSCSPISGHRSVSWYQQTPGQGLQFLFEYFSETQRNKGNFPGRFSGRQFSNSRSEMNVSTLELGDSALYLCASSLAGPSYEQYFGPGTRLTVT.

The chain joins TRBV5-6 to TRBJ2-1, with 8 bases lining up with TRBD1. The CDR3 loop spans 11 amino acids. The germline V gene encodes CDR1 SGHDT and CDR2 YYEEEE. V shed 2 bases and J 12 bases; nucleotides not matched to a gene: 1. The CDR3 nucleotides read TGTGCCAGCAGCTTTACAGGGGGGCAGTTCTTC. Protein: CASSFTGGQFF. The whole variable domain, filled in from reference TRBV5-6 and TRBJ2-1, reads DAGVTQSPTHLIKTRGQQVTLRCSPKSGHDTVSWYQQALGQGPQFIFQYYEEEERQRGNFPDRFSGHQFPNYSSELNVNALLLGDSALYLCASSFTGGQFFGPGTRLTVL.

This clone was seen a handful of times. The chain uses TRBV2 and TRBJ2-7, with 7 positions matching TRBD2. Germline CDR1 is SNHLY and CDR2 is FYNNEI. CDR3 length: 13 amino acids. V shed 5 bases, J shed 3 bases, and the junction held 4 bases outside the gene matches. The CDR3 reads CASSLAAGYEQYF. The CDR3 nucleotides read TGTGCCAGCAGTCTAGCGGCTGGCTACGAGCAGTACTTC.

The V call is TRBV4-3, the J call TRBJ2-7; maybe TRBD2 (5 bases). Germline values: CDR1 LGHNA, CDR2 YSLEER. V dropped 0 bases and J dropped 3 bases, with 18 bases sitting between them. CDR3 size: 17 residues. The CDR3 spells CASSQDFASGEHYEQYF. The CDR3 nucleotides are TGCGCCAGCAGCCAAGACTTCGCGAGCGGAGAACACTACGAGCAGTACTTC.

This clone has only a few counts. V and J are TRBV6-1 and TRBJ2-1; 7 bases map to TRBD1. V lost 4 bases to trimming and J lost 9 bases; unmatched junction nucleotides: 6. Germline V CDR1 and CDR2: MNHNS, SASEGT. The CDR3 contains 13 residues. DNA of the CDR3: TGTGCCAGCAGTGGGACAGGCATTGGTGAGCAGTTCTTC. As protein: CASSGTGIGEQFF.

The chain combines TRBV18 with TRBJ2-3; 9 nucleotides agree with TRBD2. Germline V lookup: CDR1 KGHSH, CDR2 LQKENI. The CDR3 covers 14 residues. V trimming: 1 base; J trimming: 6 bases; junction bases outside the gene matches: 2. In nucleotides, the CDR3 is TGTGCCAGCTCACCACTTAGCGGGAGTGATACGCAGTATTTT. This translates into CASSPLSGSDTQYF.

This clone turned up a few times. The J gene is TRBJ1-4, the V gene TRBV30; D may be TRBD1 (5 bases). The CDR3 extends over 15 amino acids. V was pared by 2 bases and J by 7 bases, with 17 bases between. CDR1 and CDR2 (germline): GTSNPN, SVGIG (reference sequence). The CDR3 loop reads CAWSSLMGLSEKLFF. For the CDR3, the DNA is TGTGCCTGGAGTTCACTAATGGGACTGAGTGAAAAACTGTTTTTT.

This clone showed up just a few times. The chain has TRBV27 and TRBJ1-5; 7 bases agree with TRBD1. V shed 2 bases and J 0 bases; nucleotides not matched to a gene: 10. The CDR3 runs 18 residues. CDR1 and CDR2 from the germline V gene are MNHEY and SMNVEV (reference sequence). CDR3 sequence reads: CASSLRGQRAYSNQPQHF. CDR3 bases: TGTGCCAGCAGTTTAAGGGGACAGCGGGCTTATAGCAATCAGCCCCAGCATTTT.

The chain couples TRBV6-6 to TRBJ2-5, with D unresolved. Germline loops: CDR1 MNHNY, CDR2 SVGAGI (reference sequence). There are 13 residues in the CDR3. Trimming left V 7 bases short and J 5 bases short, with 14 bases between. The chain's CDR3 is CASNGYSLETQYF. The CDR3 nucleotides read TGTGCCAGCAACGGCTATTCGTTGGAGACCCAGTACTTC.

This clone has only a few counts. The CDR3 DNA is TGTGCCAGCTACACTGGGCGGTCCTACGAGCAGTACTTC. It is translated as CASYTGRSYEQYF. The V gene is TRBV28, the J gene TRBJ2-7, with unresolved D. Germline lookup yields CDR1 MDHEN and CDR2 SYDVKM. The CDR3 sequence is 13 residues long. Trimming took off 8 bases at V and 1 base at J, with 12 bases between the two ends.

There are a few counts of this clone. The chain links TRBV5-6 to TRBJ1-1, with D unresolved. This CDR3 comprises 12 residues. V was trimmed by 4 bases and J by 7 bases, leaving 11 bases between them. Germline V gene data show CDR1 as SGHDT and CDR2 as YYEEEE. Here the CDR3 DNA reads TGTGCCAGCAGCCGGCTGGCAGATGAAGCTTTCTTT. Translation: CASSRLADEAFF.

This clone appeared a few times. This chain connects TRBV4-2 to TRBJ1-2; tentatively, D is TRBD1 (6 bases). V was shortened by 3 bases and J by 6 bases, with 20 bases between the two germline ends. Germline lookup yields CDR1 LGHNA and CDR2 YNFKEQ. The CDR3 is made up of 16 amino acids. CDR3 DNA: TGTGCCAGCAGCCACTGGGGGGGCACGCTTTCTCATGGCTACACCTTC. It translates to CASSHWGGTLSHGYTF.

This chain links TRBV30 with TRBJ2-7; 9 nucleotides line up with TRBD2. V lost 5 bases and J lost 0; bases outside the gene matches: 8. The CDR3 loop spans 15 amino acids. Germline CDR1 GTSNPN, CDR2 SVGIG (reference sequence). The CDR3 is CAWGSGRRRSYEQYF. The CDR3 nucleotides are TGTGCCTGGGGAAGCGGGAGGCGCCGCTCCTACGAGCAGTACTTC.

The V call is TRBV15, the J call TRBJ2-7; a weak D match, TRBD2 (6 bases). Trimming stripped 5 bases from V and 9 bases from J, with 11 bases between. Germline V gene data show CDR1 as LNHNV and CDR2 as YYDKDF (reference sequence). The CDR3 is 11 residues long. This CDR3 reads CATSAGTGQYF. The CDR3 bases are TGTGCCACCAGCGCAGGGACTGGGCAGTACTTC.